This T cell receptor beta chain originates from a study of response to subunit inactivated influenza vaccine (dated by TCRdb to the late 2010s). Notes on the research overall: Deep quantitative T cell receptor repertoire profiling was used in the study to track responses to a trivalent subunit inactivated influenza vaccine.

Spanning cysteine to phenylalanine, the CDR3 consists of 19 amino acids. Solely the CDR3 DNA is kept, with 57 bases framed from the first base. Based on the germline V gene, the CDR1 and CDR2 sequences are SGDLS and YYNGEE. Relative to germline, V is missing 3 bases and J is missing 0 bases, with 7 bases of the junction outside any gene match. Libraries were built with RT-PCR. Sequencing relied on an Illumina HiSeq 2500. The public sequencing data were trimmed at Q25 with fastp and processed into clonotypes with MiXCR by TCRdb, which kept only in-frame beta chains. Each CDR3 protein appears once, grouped with its most common genes and DNA. The table for this sample lists fewer than 250,000 distinct CDR3 sequences; 13% to 15% of them were counted only once. The ten largest clones take up 26% of the sample. Regarding this clonotype: What antigen it recognizes has not been identified. No much larger clone is present one base from it, and per-base qualities are unavailable.

On the study overall, not on this receptor specifically: The authors suggested that each seasonal influenza vaccination may recruit only a limited number of new T cells.

Sequenced here: CD8+ T cells sorted from PBMCs, sampled more than 4 days after vaccination. This clonotype was obtained from a man aged 50 or older who received an inactivated influenza vaccine. Donor details come from another sample of the same person, matched by shared clones. The chain links TRBV9 with TRBJ2-1; TRBD2 agrees with 15 junctional bases. CDR3 region: CASSEPGLAGGPSYNEQFF. The bases read TGTGCCAGCAGCGAGCCGGGACTAGCGGGAGGTCCCTCCTACAATGAGCAGTTCTTC.